The clone carrying this TCR beta chain was counted between two and nine times. As yet, its antigen is unknown. The data belong to a study of shared clonotypes between healthy human individuals. Study observations and caveats: Between four donors, naive CD4 clonotypes were shared at a level of around 4.8%.

This table comes from immunoSEQ multiplex PCR, and its TCRdb copy is limited to in-frame clones, with some not included. The sample has about 1 million clones; under 80% are singletons. Sequenced: memory CD4+ T cells sorted from blood. Subset of the sample: CD45RA-negative fraction. The source is a man between 18 and 35 years old in good health.

The CDR3 coding sequence is TGCGCCAGCAGGTCAGACAGGGCGGGCGGAAACACCATATATTTT. Translation: CASRSDRAGGNTIYF. The gene calls are TRBV5-1 and TRBJ1-3; TRBD1 agrees at 7 bases. This CDR3 spans 15 amino acids. Germline V CDR1 and CDR2: SGHRS, YFSETQ. V lost 5 bases to trimming and J lost 4 bases; unmatched junction nucleotides: 9.